The table lists the clone carrying this T cell receptor (beta chain) with a few counts. These data originate in a study of blood T cell repertoires in COVID-19. Original handling: Reference gene primers were amplified, and this amplification served to estimate nucleated cell counts. Sequenced by immunoSEQ multiplex PCR; TCRdb stores in-frame clones only, minus some. The V and J calls and clone size were taken over from that table, and D and trimming were inferred from the DNA. The sample holds fewer than 500,000 clones, 88% seen once. Participants came from about 23 US areas, aged about 18 to 89 years. The specimen was PBMCs or T cells enriched from blood (not recorded which). The TCR sequence derives from a woman younger than 45 with acute COVID-19.

The CDR3 coding sequence is TGTGCCAGCAACTTAGCGGGGGGCGGTTACAATGAGCAGTTCTTC. Translation: CASNLAGGGYNEQFF. The chain combines TRBV9 with TRBJ2-1; TRBD2 matches 10 bases. This CDR3 comprises 15 residues. In germline, CDR1 is SGDLS, CDR2 YYNGEE. J lost 4 bases, V lost 6 bases, and 7 bases had no gene match.